These 2 T cell receptor beta chains were sequenced from one sample in a study of shared clonotypes between healthy human individuals. The protocol was immunoSEQ multiplex PCR, while the TCRdb copy is restricted to in-frame clones and leaves out a portion. The sample gives a few million clones, more than 80% of which show up once; about 0.41% is in the top ten. What was sequenced was naive CD4+ T cells from PBMCs. Subset denoted: CD45RA+ positively selected. These receptors came from a man younger than 35 in good health. Some clones in this sample may be carry-over from other donors' samples.

A few counts support this clone. The chain links TRBV27 to TRBJ1-1; tentative D call: TRBD1 (5 bases). Trimming took off 0 bases at V and 1 base at J, with 6 bases between the two ends. The length of the CDR3 is 14 residues. Germline V lookup: CDR1 MNHEY, CDR2 SMNVEV (reference sequence). The CDR3 protein is CASSLSGQNTEAFF. The CDR3 DNA is TGTGCCAGCAGTTTATCTGGACAGAACACTGAAGCTTTCTTT.

V and J are TRBV5-1 and TRBJ2-2, with 9 bases aligning to TRBD1. CDR1 is SGHRS, CDR2 YFSETQ, per germline. The V and J ends lost 4 bases and 5 bases, in that order; junction bases with no gene match: 9. The CDR3 contains 16 residues. The CDR3 coding sequence is TGCGCCAGCAGCCCCCTAAGGACAGGGGCTACCGGGGAGCTGTTTTTT. Amino acids: CASSPLRTGATGELFF.